The source of this T cell receptor beta chain is a study of blood T cell repertoires in COVID-19. Measured with immunoSEQ multiplex PCR; TCRdb has only the in-frame clones, and not every one. The sample records 15,000 or so clones, around 90% being singletons. The length of the CDR3 is 15 residues. V was cut by 2 bases and J by 2 bases, with 14 bases left in between. Looked up from germline, CDR1 is SGHDT and CDR2 is YYEEEE. The chain has TRBV5-6 and TRBJ2-7; D possibly corresponds to TRBD1 (5 bases). The sequenced sample was peripheral blood. This TCR was recovered from a woman older than 75 with COVID-19, enrolled during active disease. Written as DNA, the CDR3 is TGTGCCAGCAGCTTTCCTATCGACAGACCCTACGAGCAGTACTTC. Protein sequence: CASSFPIDRPYEQYF.